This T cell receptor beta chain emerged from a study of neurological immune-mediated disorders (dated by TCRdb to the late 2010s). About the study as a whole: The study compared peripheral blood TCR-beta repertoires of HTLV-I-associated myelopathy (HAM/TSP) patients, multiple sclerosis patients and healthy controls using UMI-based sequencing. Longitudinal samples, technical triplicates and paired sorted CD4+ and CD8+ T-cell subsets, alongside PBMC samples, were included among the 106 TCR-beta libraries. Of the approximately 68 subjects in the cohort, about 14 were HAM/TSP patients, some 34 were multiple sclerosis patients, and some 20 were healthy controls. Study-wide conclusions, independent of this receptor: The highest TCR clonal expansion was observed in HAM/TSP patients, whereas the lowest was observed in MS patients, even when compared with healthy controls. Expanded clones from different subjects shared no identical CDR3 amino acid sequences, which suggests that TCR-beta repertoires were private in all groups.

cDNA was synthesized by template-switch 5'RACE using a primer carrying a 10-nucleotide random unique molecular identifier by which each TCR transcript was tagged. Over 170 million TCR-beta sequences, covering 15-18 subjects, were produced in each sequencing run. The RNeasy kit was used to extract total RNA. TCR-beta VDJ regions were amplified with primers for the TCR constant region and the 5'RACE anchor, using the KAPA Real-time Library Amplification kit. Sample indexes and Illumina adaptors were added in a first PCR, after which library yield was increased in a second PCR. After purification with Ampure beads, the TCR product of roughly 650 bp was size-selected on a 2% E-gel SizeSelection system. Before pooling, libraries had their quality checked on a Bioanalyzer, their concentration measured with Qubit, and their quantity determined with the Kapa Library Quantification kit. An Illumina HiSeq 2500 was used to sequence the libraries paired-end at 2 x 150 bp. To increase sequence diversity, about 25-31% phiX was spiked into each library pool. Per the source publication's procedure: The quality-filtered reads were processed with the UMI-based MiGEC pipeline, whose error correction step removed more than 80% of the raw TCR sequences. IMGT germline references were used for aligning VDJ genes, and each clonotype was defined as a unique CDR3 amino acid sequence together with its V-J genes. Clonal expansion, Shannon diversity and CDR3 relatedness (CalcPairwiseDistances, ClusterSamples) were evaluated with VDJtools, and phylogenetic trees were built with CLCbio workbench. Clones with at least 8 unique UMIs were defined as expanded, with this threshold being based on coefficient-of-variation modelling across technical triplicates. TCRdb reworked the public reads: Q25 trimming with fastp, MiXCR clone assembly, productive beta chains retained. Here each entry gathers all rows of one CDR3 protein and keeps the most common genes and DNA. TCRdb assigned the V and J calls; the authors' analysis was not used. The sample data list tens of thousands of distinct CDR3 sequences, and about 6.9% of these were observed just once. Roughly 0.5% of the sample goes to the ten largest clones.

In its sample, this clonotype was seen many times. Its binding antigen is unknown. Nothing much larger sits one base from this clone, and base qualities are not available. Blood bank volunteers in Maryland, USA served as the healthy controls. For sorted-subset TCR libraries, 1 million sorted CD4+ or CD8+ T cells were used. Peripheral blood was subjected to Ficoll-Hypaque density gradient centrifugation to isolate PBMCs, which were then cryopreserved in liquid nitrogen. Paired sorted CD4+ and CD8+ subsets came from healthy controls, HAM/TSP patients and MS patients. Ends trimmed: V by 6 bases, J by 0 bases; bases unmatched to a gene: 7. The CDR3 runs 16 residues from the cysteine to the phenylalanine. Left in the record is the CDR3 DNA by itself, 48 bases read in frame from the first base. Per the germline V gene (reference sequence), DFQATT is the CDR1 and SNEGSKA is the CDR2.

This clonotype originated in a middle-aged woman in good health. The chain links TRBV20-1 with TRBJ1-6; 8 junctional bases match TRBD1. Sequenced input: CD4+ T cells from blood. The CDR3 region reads CSAPDRGLSYNSPLHF. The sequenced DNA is TGCAGTGCCCCAGACAGGGGTCTCTCCTATAATTCACCCCTCCACTTT.